The sequence of this T cell receptor (beta chain) was determined in a study of OX40 agonist ivuxolimab in advanced cancers. As for the study in general: Melanoma, hepatocellular carcinoma, head and neck or renal cell cancer occurred in dose-escalation patients. Study-level findings and limits: Not determined was the antigen specificity of the expanded peripheral T cells. Some patients who did not respond also had low normalized T-cell clonal expansion. Both blood CD4+ and CD8+ T cells showed clonal growth by week 6 at 0.1 to 3.0 mg/kg.

In this sample, this clone turned up a few times. Its target is unknown. Additional DNA sequences in this sample encode the identical CDR3. Assay: immunoSEQ multiplex PCR; the TCRdb copy retains only in-frame clones and omits some. The data hold more than 65,000 clones, with roughly 80% observed a single time. Trimming took 0 bases from V and 0 from J, leaving 8 bases between them. The CDR3 consists of 15 residues. The V gene's germline CDR1 is SEHNR and CDR2 FQNEAQ (reference sequence). The clonotype originates from an adult with an advanced solid tumor such as melanoma, head and neck, liver or kidney cancer. This sample comprised CD4+ or CD8+ T cells sorted from blood, obtained in a trial of the OX40 agonist ivuxolimab. The genes are TRBV7-9 and TRBJ1-2, with D possibly TRBD1 on 6 matching bases. The CDR3 DNA sequence: TGTGCCAGCAGCTTAGCAGGGGGAACTAACTATGGCTACACCTTC. Amino acid sequence: CASSLAGGTNYGYTF. Looking up the rest from reference TRBV7-9 and TRBJ1-2 gives the full variable domain: DTGVSQNPRHKITKRGQNVTFRCDPISEHNRLYWYRQTLGQGPEFLTYFQNEAQLEKSRLLSDRFSAERPKGSFSTLEIQRTEQGDSAMYLCASSLAGGTNYGYTFGSGTRLTVV.